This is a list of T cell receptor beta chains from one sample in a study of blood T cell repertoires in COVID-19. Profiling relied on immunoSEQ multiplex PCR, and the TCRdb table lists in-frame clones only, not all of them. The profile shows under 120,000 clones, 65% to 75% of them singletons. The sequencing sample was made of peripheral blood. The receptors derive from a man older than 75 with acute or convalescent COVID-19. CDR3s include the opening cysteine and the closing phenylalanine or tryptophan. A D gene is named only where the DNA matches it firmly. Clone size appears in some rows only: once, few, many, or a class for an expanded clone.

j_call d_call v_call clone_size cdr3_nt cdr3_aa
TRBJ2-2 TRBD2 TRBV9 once TGTGCCAGCAGCCTACGGTTTGGGACTAGCGTTAACACCGGGGAGCTGTTTTTT CASSLRFGTSVNTGELFF
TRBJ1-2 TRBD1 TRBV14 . TGTGCCAGCAGCCAAGGTTCTATACAGGGGGGCTACACCTTC CASSQGSIQGGYTF
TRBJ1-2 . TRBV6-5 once TGTGCCAGCAGTTACTCGCCAGGGAACTATGGCTACACCTTC CASSYSPGNYGYTF
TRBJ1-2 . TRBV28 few TGTGCCAGCAGCCCGGTTAGGGAGGGCTACACCTTC CASSPVREGYTF
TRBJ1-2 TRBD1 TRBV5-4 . TGTGCCAGCAGCTGGACCCTCCAGACAGGGGGAGGCTACACCTTC CASSWTLQTGGGYTF
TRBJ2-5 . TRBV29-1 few TGCAGCTCCGGAATCGGGAGAGAGACCCAGTACTTC CSSGIGRETQYF
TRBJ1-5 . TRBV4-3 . TGCGCCAGCAGCCAAGAGACAGTTAATCAGCCCCAGCATTTT CASSQETVNQPQHF
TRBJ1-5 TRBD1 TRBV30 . TGTGCCTGGGGACAGGGTGGTAGCAATCAGCCCCAGCATTTT CAWGQGGSNQPQHF
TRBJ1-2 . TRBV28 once TGTGCCAGCAGTGGGGGGGACGGTATCTATGGCTACACCTTC CASSGGDGIYGYTF
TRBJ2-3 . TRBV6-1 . TGTGCCCTAAGAAGCGGGCTCTCCACAGATACGCAGTATTTT CALRSGLSTDTQYF
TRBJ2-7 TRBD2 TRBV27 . TGTGCCAGCAGTCCCCGAGCGGGAGGGCCCTACGAGCAGTACTTC CASSPRAGGPYEQYF
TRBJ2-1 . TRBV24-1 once TGTGCCACTGGTGGGAGCGGTTCTTCCTACAATGAGCAGTTCTTC CATGGSGSSYNEQFF
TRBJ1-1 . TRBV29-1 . TGCAGCGTTGGATGGGGCGGGAACACTGAAGCTTTCTTT CSVGWGGNTEAFF
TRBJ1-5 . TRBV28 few TGTGCCAGCAGTTCCCGCGGCCCCGCTCGACCCCAGCATTTT CASSSRGPARPQHF
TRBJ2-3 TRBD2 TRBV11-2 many TGTGCCAGCAGCCCCTCGGGAGGGACGCAGTATTTT CASSPSGGTQYF
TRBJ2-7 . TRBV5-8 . TGTGCCAGCAGCTTGGGGTTGCCGGGAGAGCAGTACTTC CASSLGLPGEQYF
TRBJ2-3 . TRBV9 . TGTGCCAGCAGCCCAGGTGGAGGACCAGATACGCAGTATTTT CASSPGGGPDTQYF
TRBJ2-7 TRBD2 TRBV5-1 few TGCGCCAGCAGCCCGGGACTAGCGGGAGAGAACGAGCAGTACTTC CASSPGLAGENEQYF
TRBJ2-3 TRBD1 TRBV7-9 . TGTGCCAGCAGCCGACAGGGGGCGGTGGCCACAGATACGCAGTATTTT CASSRQGAVATDTQYF
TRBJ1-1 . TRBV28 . TGTGCCAGCACCAGGGGAGACATGAACACTGAAGCTTTCTTT CASTRGDMNTEAFF
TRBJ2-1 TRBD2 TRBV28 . TGTGCCACAACGACTAGCGGGAGAATAAAGCAGTTCTTC CATTTSGRIKQFF
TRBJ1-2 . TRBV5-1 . TGCGCCAGCAGCTTCCGGGAGGGCTATGGCTACACCTTC CASSFREGYGYTF
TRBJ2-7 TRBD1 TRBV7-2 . TGTGCCAGCAGCATCGGGACAGGGATCTACGAGCAGTACTTC CASSIGTGIYEQYF
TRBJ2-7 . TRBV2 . TGTGCCAGCAGTGACCTAGTATCCACCGAGCAGTACTTC CASSDLVSTEQYF
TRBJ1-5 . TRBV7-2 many TGTGCCAGCAGCCCTATGAGGAAGGAGAACAGCAATCAGCCCCAGCATTTT CASSPMRKENSNQPQHF
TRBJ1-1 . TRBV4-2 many TGTGCCAGCAGCCATGCTGGAGGTCTCAACACTGAAGCTTTCTTT CASSHAGGLNTEAFF
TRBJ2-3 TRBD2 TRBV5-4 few TGTGCCAGCACCACGGGTGGGAGGGCCGGCACAGATACGCAGTATTTT CASTTGGRAGTDTQYF
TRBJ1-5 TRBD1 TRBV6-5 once TGTGCCAGCAGTTCCTGGACAGGGGGTCATCAGCCCCAGCATTTT CASSSWTGGHQPQHF
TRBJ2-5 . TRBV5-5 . TGTGCCAGCAGCGTCCCGCCGGGAGAGACCCAGTACTTC CASSVPPGETQYF
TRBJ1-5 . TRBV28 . TGTGCCAGCGGAAGGGGTGGGGTTCAGCCCCAGCATTTT CASGRGGVQPQHF
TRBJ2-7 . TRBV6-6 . TGTGCCAGCAGTTACGGTACCCGGAGGTACGAGCAGTACTTC CASSYGTRRYEQYF
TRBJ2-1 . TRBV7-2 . TGTGCCAGCAGCTCTACTAGAGATAATGAGCAGTTCTTC CASSSTRDNEQFF
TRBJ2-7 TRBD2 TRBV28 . TGTGCCAGCAGCCTGGGACTACTGGGCGAGCAGTACTTC CASSLGLLGEQYF
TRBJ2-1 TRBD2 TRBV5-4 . TGTGCCAGCAGCTTTAGCGGGAAATCCTACAATGAGCAGTTCTTC CASSFSGKSYNEQFF
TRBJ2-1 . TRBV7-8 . TGTGCCAGCAGCCTTCTGGGAGATGAGCAGTTCTTC CASSLLGDEQFF
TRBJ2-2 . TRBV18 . TGTGCCAGCTCACCTAATATCGGGGAGCTGTTTTTT CASSPNIGELFF
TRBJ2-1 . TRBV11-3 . TGTGCCAGCAGCCTTAGCGGTAGCTCCTACAATGAGCAGTTCTTC CASSLSGSSYNEQFF
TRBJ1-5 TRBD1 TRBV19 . TGTGCCAGTAGTACGGACAGGGTGAATCAGCCCCAGCATTTT CASSTDRVNQPQHF
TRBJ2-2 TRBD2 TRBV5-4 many TGTGCCAGCAGCCCGCGGGAGGGAGGGGCCGGGGAGCTGTTTTTT CASSPREGGAGELFF
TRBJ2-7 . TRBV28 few TGTGCCAGCAGTTTATGGGGGCGCCTACACGAGCAGTACTTC CASSLWGRLHEQYF
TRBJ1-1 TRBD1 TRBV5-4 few TGTGCCAGCAGCTTGTTGGCAGGGGGTAACACTGAAGCTTTCTTT CASSLLAGGNTEAFF
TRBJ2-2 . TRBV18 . TGTGCCAGCTCAGGTGCGGGGGCGACCGGGGAGCTGTTTTTT CASSGAGATGELFF
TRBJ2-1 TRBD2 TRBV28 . TGTGCCAGCAACTCCCCCGGGCGGGAGGGCCTAATGCGGCAGTTCTTC CASNSPGREGLMRQFF
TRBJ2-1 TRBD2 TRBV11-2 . TGTGCCAGCAGTCGGGCGGGGGGGAACAATGAGCAGTTCTTC CASSRAGGNNEQFF
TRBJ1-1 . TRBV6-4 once TGTGCCAGCTCACAGGGAACTGTCATTTTCTTT CASSQGTVIFF
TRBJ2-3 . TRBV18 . TGTGCCAGCTCACCAACGGGCAGGGGTGAGACAGATACGCAGTATTTT CASSPTGRGETDTQYF
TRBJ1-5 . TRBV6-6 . TGTGCCAGCAGTCAACTGGGCAATCAGCCCCAGCATTTT CASSQLGNQPQHF
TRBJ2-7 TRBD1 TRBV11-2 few TGTGCCAGCAGCCCCGGGACAGGGAGCGAGCAGTACTTC CASSPGTGSEQYF
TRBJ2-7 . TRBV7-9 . TGTGCCAGCAGCTCGGACTGGTACGAGCAGTACTTC CASSSDWYEQYF
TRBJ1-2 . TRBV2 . TGTGCCAGCAGTGACGGGGAGTCCTACTATGGCTACACCTTC CASSDGESYYGYTF
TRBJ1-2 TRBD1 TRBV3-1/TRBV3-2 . TGTGCCAGCAGCCAAGATCAGGAGGGGGCGCATGGCTACACCTTC CASSQDQEGAHGYTF
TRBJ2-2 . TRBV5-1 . TGCGCCAGCAGCGCCCCGGGGACCGGGGAGCTGTTTTTT CASSAPGTGELFF
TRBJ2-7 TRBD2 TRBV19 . TGTGCCAGTAGTACGGGGACTAGCGGGATCTACGAGCAGTACTTC CASSTGTSGIYEQYF
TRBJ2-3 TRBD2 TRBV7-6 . TGTGCCAGCAGCTTAGCTAGCGGGACAGATACGCAGTATTTT CASSLASGTDTQYF